A single sample gave rise to the 26 T cell receptor beta chains below, sequenced in a study of regulatory T cells in long-lasting Graves disease. Regarding time point: persistent/refractory GD, antithyroid drugs over 5 years with positive TRAb. Generation of the TCR library employed RNA extracted from PBMCs. Arm-PCR of CDR3 regions with iRepertoire HTBI primers generated TCR beta libraries. One entry per CDR3 protein, called by TCRdb with MiXCR from the multiplex PCR reads. The sample has around 400,000 distinct CDR3 sequences, less than 30% seen once; the top ten hold 25% to 35%. The specimen was peripheral blood mononuclear cells (PBMCs), collected when the disease was refractory, from a patient treated with antithyroid drugs. These receptors were collected from a woman in her forties with Graves disease.

The V and J genes are TRBV19 and TRBJ2-7; TRBD2 might be the D (6 bases). Trimming took 10 bases from V and 0 from J, leaving 13 bases between them. There are 13 residues in the CDR3. Germline CDR1 LNHDA, CDR2 SQIVND (reference sequence). CDR3 bases: TGTGCCACCTCAGCGGGTTCCTCCTACGAGCAGTACTTC. This gives the protein CATSAGSSYEQYF.

This clonotype came up a few times. The rearrangement links TRBV12-3 or TRBV12-4 to TRBJ2-7; 8 positions match TRBD2. With V trimmed by 4 bases and J by 5 bases, 10 bases remained unmatched. The CDR3 consists of 15 residues. The CDR3 DNA sequence: TGTGCCAGCAGTTCCCGGACTAGCCCTTTCCACGAGCAGTACTTC. Residues: CASSSRTSPFHEQYF.

This clonotype was found many times. DNA for the CDR3: TGCAGTGCTAGAGATCCAACTTTGCAAGAGACCCAGTACTTC. Protein sequence: CSARDPTLQETQYF. The genes are TRBV20-1 and TRBJ2-5; D not resolved. The CDR3 is made up of 14 amino acids. Germline CDR1 DFQATT, CDR2 SNEGSKA (reference sequence). V lost 0 bases, J lost 2 bases, and 10 bases lay in between.

The V call is TRBV19, the J call TRBJ2-2, with 10 nucleotides matching TRBD1. Per the germline V gene, CDR1 is LNHDA and CDR2 is SQIVND (reference sequence). This CDR3 is 14 amino acids long. V lost 3 bases, J lost 8 bases, and 3 bases stayed unmatched. The CDR3 sequence: CASSIDRGRGELFF. The CDR3 DNA is TGTGCCAGTAGTATCGACAGGGGGCGAGGGGAGCTGTTTTTT.

This clonotype was observed at least ten times. V gene TRBV6-1 combines with J gene TRBJ2-4, with D possibly matching TRBD2 (7 bases). Germline lookup yields CDR1 MNHNS and CDR2 SASEGT. Trimming removed 6 bases at V and 5 bases at J, with 20 bases between. The CDR3 totals 16 residues. This chain's CDR3 is CASSSTGTTVENIQYF. CDR3 nucleotides: TGTGCCAGCAGCTCTACAGGGACTACTGTAGAAAACATTCAGTACTTC.

Ten or more counts support this clonotype. This rearrangement joins TRBV2 to TRBJ2-5, with D unresolved. CDR3 length: 11 residues. V was clipped by 6 bases and J by 5 bases, with 7 bases between them. CDR1 and CDR2 from the germline V gene are SNHLY and FYNNEI. CDR3 sequence (DNA): TGTGCCAGCAGAGTCTCGGAGACCCAGTACTTC. Protein: CASRVSETQYF.

The chain is built from TRBV10-3 and TRBJ2-1; 12 bases agree with TRBD2. Germline V gene data show CDR1 as ENHRY and CDR2 as SYGVKD. V was clipped by 5 bases and J by 8 bases; unmatched bases: 10. This CDR3 spans 16 amino acids. The DNA of the CDR3 is TGTGCCATCAGTTCTTATGCTAGCGGGAGGGTGCATGAGCAGTTCTTC. Protein: CAISSYASGRVHEQFF.

This clonotype was counted at least ten times. The chain employs TRBV2 and TRBJ1-1; TRBD1 agrees at 10 bases. Germline lookup yields CDR1 SNHLY and CDR2 FYNNEI. This CDR3 is 14 amino acids long. After removal of 4 bases from V and 5 bases from J, the junction contained 4 bases not matched to a gene. Written as DNA, the CDR3 is TGTGCCAGCAGTGCGGACAGGGGGGGGACTGAAGCTTTCTTT. Its translation: CASSADRGGTEAFF.

The CDR3 DNA follows: TGCAGTGCAAGGACTAGCGGATTTTTCAATGAGCAGTACTTC. It is translated as CSARTSGFFNEQYF. The chain uses TRBV20-1 and TRBJ2-7; 10 nucleotides align to TRBD2. The germline CDR1 and CDR2 sequences are DFQATT and SNEGSKA (reference sequence). V lost 6 bases and J lost 7; bases outside the gene matches: 12. The CDR3 is 14 amino acids.

This clonotype was seen repeatedly, ten times or more. The rearrangement links TRBV6-1 to TRBJ1-2; 8 bases are a match to TRBD1. The CDR3 length is 14 residues. Germline CDR1 reads MNHNS; CDR2 reads SASEGT. The J segment lost 5 bases and the V segment lost 6 bases, leaving 8 bases of the junction unmatched. In DNA form, the CDR3 reads TGTGCCAGCAGGGGGGACAGGCGGAGATATGGCTACACCTTC. This gives the protein CASRGDRRRYGYTF.

The sample holds one count of this clonotype. A much bigger clone sits one base away, suggesting this may be a read error. This sequence joins TRBV11-2 and TRBJ1-6; no firm D call. Trimming cost V 6 bases and J 7 bases, with 13 bases left between them. The CDR3 contains 14 residues. Germline V gives CDR1 SGHAT, CDR2 FQNNGV. The DNA of the CDR3 is TGTGCCAGCAGTCGAGGCCTCACAAATTCACCCCTCCACTTT. Encoded protein: CASSRGLTNSPLHF.

This chain uses TRBV5-1 with TRBJ1-4, with D tentatively TRBD1 (6 bases). The length of the CDR3 is 16 residues. Germline assignment: CDR1 SGHRS and CDR2 YFSETQ. Trimming shortened V by 4 bases and J by 1 base, and 14 bases separated the two germline ends. In nucleotides, the CDR3 is TGCGCCAGCAGCACGGGACAAATATTAACTAATGAAAAACTGTTTTTT. Translation gives CASSTGQILTNEKLFF.

With respect to this clonotype: A far larger clone lies a single base away; this is likely a read error. The V and J genes are TRBV28 and TRBJ2-5; no clear D gene. The DNA end is a closer match to TRBJ2-7, so the J assignment may be wrong. Germline CDR1 MDHEN, CDR2 SYDVKM. This CDR3 region has 14 residues. CDR3: CASTPRGIAYEQYF. CDR3 in DNA: TGTGCCAGCACCCCCCGTGGGATTGCCTACGAGCAGTACTTC.

This clonotype was observed at least ten times. The chain carries TRBV12-3 or TRBV12-4 and TRBJ2-7, with D maybe TRBD1 (6 bases). The CDR3 has 15 amino acids. V was shortened by 6 bases and J by 3 bases, with 18 bases between the two germline ends. This CDR3 is CASSPNPPDSYEQYF. The CDR3 nucleotides are TGTGCCAGCAGCCCTAACCCTCCGGACAGCTACGAGCAGTACTTC.

The chain recombines TRBV5-6 with TRBJ1-6; D not resolved. Germline CDR1 SGHDT, CDR2 YYEEEE. The CDR3 has 14 residues. The V end lost 1 base, the J end lost 4 bases, and 6 bases lay between the germline ends. The CDR3 coding sequence is TGTGCCAGCAGCTTGTGGGGTTATAATTCACCCCTCCACTTT. Residues: CASSLWGYNSPLHF.

This clonotype was seen ten or more times. The rearrangement joins TRBV28 to TRBJ1-5; 11 bases are a match to TRBD1. Germline V gene lookup returns CDR1 MDHEN and CDR2 SYDVKM. J was trimmed by 0 bases and V by 5 bases; bases with no gene match: 18. The CDR3 totals 21 residues. DNA for the CDR3: TGTGCCAGCAGTGTATTCCCCGGGACAGGGGGGTCCATGAATAGCAATCAGCCCCAGCATTTT. This codes for CASSVFPGTGGSMNSNQPQHF.

This clonotype was found a few times. The V gene is TRBV27, the J gene TRBJ2-7; a weak D match, TRBD2 (6 bases). This CDR3 comprises 13 residues. Germline V gene data show CDR1 as MNHEY and CDR2 as SMNVEV (reference sequence). Written as DNA, the CDR3 is TGTCCCGAAGGAGGGACTCCAACCTACGAGCAGTACTTC. Protein sequence: CPEGGTPTYEQYF.

The chain recombines TRBV6-1 with TRBJ1-5, with D perhaps TRBD1 (6 bases). V gave up 6 bases and J gave up 7 bases, with 10 bases separating them. The germline V gene encodes CDR1 MNHNS and CDR2 SASEGT. This CDR3 comprises 12 residues. CDR3 sequence (DNA): TGTGCCAGCAGCAGGACAGCACAGCCCCAGCATTTT. It yields the protein CASSRTAQPQHF.

This chain connects TRBV20-1 to TRBJ2-1; 8 nucleotides match TRBD2. CDR1 and CDR2 from the germline V gene are DFQATT and SNEGSKA (reference sequence). V lost 3 bases, J lost 4 bases, and 2 bases stayed unmatched. This CDR3 spans 13 amino acids. CDR3 bases: TGCAGTGCTAGGACTAGCGAGTACAATGAGCAGTTCTTC. As protein: CSARTSEYNEQFF.

The CDR3: CASSKPGAYGYTF. CDR3 in DNA: TGTGCCAGCAGCAAGCCAGGGGCCTATGGCTACACCTTC. The J gene is TRBJ1-2, the V gene TRBV27, with a weak D call TRBD1 (6 bases). CDR1 is MNHEY, CDR2 SMNVEV, per germline (reference sequence). The CDR3 is 13 residues long. V lost 6 bases to trimming and J lost 4 bases, with 12 bases between them.

For this clonotype: Given a much more abundant clone one base away, this may be a read error. J is TRBJ1-4 and V is TRBV3-1; D gene unclear. The CDR3 has 14 residues. Germline assignment: CDR1 LGHDT and CDR2 YNNKEL (reference sequence). CDR3 DNA: TGTGCCAGCAGCCCGTCGGATCGAGACGAAAAACTGCTTTTT. Amino acids: CASSPSDRDEKLLF.

The V call is TRBV5-1, the J call TRBJ2-7; TRBD1 matches 8 bases. Germline CDR1 is SGHRS and CDR2 is YFSETQ. V shed 1 base and J 3 bases; nucleotides not matched to a gene: 15. The CDR3 contains 18 residues. The CDR3 region is CASSLRAGGTFGNYEQYF. The CDR3 DNA reads TGCGCCAGCAGCTTGCGGGCAGGGGGCACCTTTGGGAACTACGAGCAGTACTTC. Drawing the rest from reference TRBV5-1 and TRBJ2-7, the complete variable domain is KAGVTQTPRYLIKTRGQQVTLSCSPISGHRSVSWYQQTPGQGLQFLFEYFSETQRNKGNFPGRFSGRQFSNSRSEMNVSTLELGDSALYLCASSLRAGGTFGNYEQYFGPGTRLTVT.

The chain carries TRBV5-1 and TRBJ1-1; D uncertain. Trimming stripped 4 bases from V and 0 bases from J, with 7 bases between. The CDR3 runs to 13 residues. Looked up from germline, CDR1 is SGHRS and CDR2 is YFSETQ. The CDR3 sequence is CASSPYMNTEAFF. CDR3 sequence (DNA): TGCGCCAGCAGCCCATATATGAACACTGAAGCTTTCTTT.

Regarding this clonotype: A far larger clone differs by one base, so this is likely a read error. This rearrangement joins TRBV28 to TRBJ2-5; D tentatively reads TRBD1 or TRBD2 (5 bases each). The germline CDR1 and CDR2 sequences are MDHEN and SYDVKM. The CDR3 covers 14 residues. CDR3 region: CASTPSGGIGTRYF. The CDR3 DNA reads TGTGCCAGCACCCCCTCCGGTGGAATCGGGACCCGGTACTTC.

This clonotype showed up many times. The V gene is TRBV29-1, the J gene TRBJ1-2; 7 nucleotides match TRBD1. This CDR3 has 13 residues. Germline trimming cut 5 bases from V and 3 bases from J; bases unmatched to any gene: 6. In germline, CDR1 is SQVTM, CDR2 ANQGSEA. CDR3 residues: CSVTSDRHYGYTF. The CDR3 DNA sequence: TGCAGCGTTACATCGGACAGGCACTATGGCTACACCTTC.

This clonotype was counted at least ten times. The chain links TRBV2 to TRBJ1-2; TRBD1 matches at 9 bases. The germline V gene encodes CDR1 SNHLY and CDR2 FYNNEI. With V trimmed by 6 bases and J by 1 base, 18 bases remained unmatched. This CDR3 comprises 19 residues. The CDR3, as DNA: TGTGCCAGCAGCAAGAGAGGAACCGGACAGGGGATTGGTAACTATGGCTACACCTTC. It yields the protein CASSKRGTGQGIGNYGYTF. The full variable domain, completed using reference TRBV2 and TRBJ1-2, is EPEVTQTPSHQVTQMGQEVILRCVPISNHLYFYWYRQILGQKVEFLVSFYNNEISEKSEIFDDQFSVERPDGSNFTLKIRSTKLEDSAMYFCASSKRGTGQGIGNYGYTFGSGTRLTVV.